Included here is one T cell receptor beta chain sequence, with context. Its recognized antigen is unknown. Per-nucleotide qualities are absent, and no much larger clonotype sits a single base away. Whole blood was collected in K2EDTA tubes by collaborating institutions according to the institutions' own protocols. For TCRbeta analysis, collaborator samples were shipped as frozen whole blood, as isolated PBMCs, or as DNA extracted from either sample type. TCRbeta CDR3 regions were amplified from genomic DNA by means of the immunoSEQ Assay, a bias-controlled multiplex PCR. On the study's bioinformatics: Nucleated cell counts per sample were estimated from amplification of reference gene primers within the assay. Sequence reads were collapsed and filtered to measure the absolute abundance of every unique TCRbeta CDR3 rearrangement. For each sample, productive Simpson clonality was calculated by taking the square root of Simpson's diversity index across productive rearrangements. This immuneACCESS table, as held by TCRdb, lists in-frame sequences with V and J called but not all clones. Of the missing ones, under half trace to an unresolved V gene in checked studies; the others have no known cause. D and trimming were read from the DNA, whereas the V and J calls and clone size are those reported in that table. The sample table contains more than 200,000 clones; only one count was recorded for more than 75% of them. The ten largest clones capture almost 4.5% of the sample.

Inclusive of the bounding cysteine and phenylalanine, the CDR3 is 14 residues long. Of the read, only the CDR3 DNA is kept; its 42 bases are in frame from base 1. CDR1 and CDR2 were assigned from the germline V gene (reference sequence) as LNHDA and SQIVND. V sheds 5 bases and J sheds 6 bases, leaving 14 bases between their ends. This entry is derived from a study of blood T cell repertoires in COVID-19 (TCRdb year 2020). Regarding the research as a whole: Samples from collaborators originated in the United States, Italy and Spain and spanned both the acute and convalescent phases of COVID-19. The material from the prospective study consisted of cDNA or gDNA derived from T cells, B-cell-depleted T cells, or PBMCs. Subjects who had been exposed to COVID-19, were actively infected with it, or had recovered from it provided the deeply sampled blood TCRbeta repertoires that made up the dataset. A freely available public database, intended as a resource for researchers studying the immune response to SARS-CoV-2, is where the repertoires were released. Samples were obtained from the ongoing ImmuneRACE study (first 160 participants) and from approximately 1,200 subjects provided by 6 global collaborators. Nearly every sample came with metadata listing a de-identified subject ID, COVID-19 status, age in years and sex. Where HLA class I and class II types were available, the types were taken from metadata supplied by the sample provider, not from assay-based typing. The full study reports these points: The quantity of clinical and demographic metadata differed by source and by participant and was supplied without curation.

The sequence was collected from a man aged 45-65 years with acute or convalescent COVID-19. The sequence links TRBV19 to TRBJ2-4, with TRBD2 as a weak D call on 7 bases. Specimen: peripheral blood. The DNA sequence is TGTGCCAGTAGTTCCGCGGGGGCAAGAAACATTCAGTACTTC. This yields the protein CASSSAGARNIQYF.